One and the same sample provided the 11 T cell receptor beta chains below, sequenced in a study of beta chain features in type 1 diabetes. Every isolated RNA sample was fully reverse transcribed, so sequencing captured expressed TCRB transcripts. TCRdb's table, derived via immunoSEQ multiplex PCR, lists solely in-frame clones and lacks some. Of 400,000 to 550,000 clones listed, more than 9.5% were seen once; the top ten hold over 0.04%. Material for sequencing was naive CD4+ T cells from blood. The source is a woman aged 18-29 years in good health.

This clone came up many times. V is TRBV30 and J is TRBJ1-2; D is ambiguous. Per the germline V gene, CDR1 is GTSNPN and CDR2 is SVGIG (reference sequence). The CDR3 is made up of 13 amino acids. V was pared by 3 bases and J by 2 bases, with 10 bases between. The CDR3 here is CAWRTGRNYGYTF. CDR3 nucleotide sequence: TGTGCCTGGAGAACGGGCCGGAACTATGGCTACACCTTC. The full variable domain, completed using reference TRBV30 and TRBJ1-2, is SQTIHQWPATLVQPVGSPLSLECTVEGTSNPNLYWYRQAAGRGLQLLFYSVGIGQISSEVPQNLSASRPQDRQFILSSKKLLLSDSGFYLCAWRTGRNYGYTFGSGTRLTVV.

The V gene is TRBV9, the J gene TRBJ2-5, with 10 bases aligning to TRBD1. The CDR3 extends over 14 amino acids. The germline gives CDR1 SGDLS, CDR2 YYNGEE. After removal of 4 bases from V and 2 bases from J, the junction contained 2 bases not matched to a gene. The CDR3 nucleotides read TGTGCCAGCAGCCCGGGACAGGGGCAAGAGACCCAGTACTTC. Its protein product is CASSPGQGQETQYF.

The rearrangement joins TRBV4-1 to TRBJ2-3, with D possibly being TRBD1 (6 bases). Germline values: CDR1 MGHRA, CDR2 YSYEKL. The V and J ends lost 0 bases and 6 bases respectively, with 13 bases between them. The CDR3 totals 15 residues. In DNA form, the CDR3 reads TGCGCCAGCAGCCAAGATCGGTGGGGGCTCGATACGCAGTATTTT. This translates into CASSQDRWGLDTQYF.

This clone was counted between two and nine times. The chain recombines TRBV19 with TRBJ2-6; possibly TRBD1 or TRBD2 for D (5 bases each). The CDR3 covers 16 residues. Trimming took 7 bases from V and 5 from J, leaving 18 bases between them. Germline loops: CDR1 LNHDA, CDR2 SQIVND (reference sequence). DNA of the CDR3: TGTGCCAGTAAGGGGCGAGGGGCGATGAGGGCCAACGTCCTGACTTTC. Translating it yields CASKGRGAMRANVLTF.

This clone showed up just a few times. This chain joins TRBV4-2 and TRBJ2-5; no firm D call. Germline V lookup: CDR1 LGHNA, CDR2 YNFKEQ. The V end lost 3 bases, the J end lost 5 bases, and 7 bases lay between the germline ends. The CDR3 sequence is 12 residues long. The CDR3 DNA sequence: TGTGCCAGCAGCCAGCCTATGGAGACCCAGTACTTC. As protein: CASSQPMETQYF.

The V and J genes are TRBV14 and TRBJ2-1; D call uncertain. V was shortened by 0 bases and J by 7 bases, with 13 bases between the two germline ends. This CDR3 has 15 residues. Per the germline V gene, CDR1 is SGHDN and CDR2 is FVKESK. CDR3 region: CASSQEARYWNEQFF. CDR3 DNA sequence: TGTGCCAGCAGCCAAGAAGCCCGTTACTGGAATGAGCAGTTCTTC.

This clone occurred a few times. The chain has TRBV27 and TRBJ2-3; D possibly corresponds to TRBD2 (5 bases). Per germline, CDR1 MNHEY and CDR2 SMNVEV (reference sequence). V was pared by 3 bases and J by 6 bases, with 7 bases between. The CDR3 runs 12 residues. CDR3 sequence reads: CASSFTRDTQYF. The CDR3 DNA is TGTGCCAGCAGTTTTACTAGGGATACGCAGTATTTT.

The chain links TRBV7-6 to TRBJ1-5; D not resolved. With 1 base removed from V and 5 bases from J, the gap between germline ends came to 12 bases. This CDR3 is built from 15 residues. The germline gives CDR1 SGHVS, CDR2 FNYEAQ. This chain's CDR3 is CASSLEVGGDQPQHF. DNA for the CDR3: TGTGCCAGCAGCTTAGAAGTTGGAGGAGATCAGCCCCAGCATTTT.

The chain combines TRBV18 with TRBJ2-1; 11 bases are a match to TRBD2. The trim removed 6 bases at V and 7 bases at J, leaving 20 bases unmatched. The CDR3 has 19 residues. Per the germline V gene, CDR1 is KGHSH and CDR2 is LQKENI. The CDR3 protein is CASSSKPSPSSGRTNEQFF. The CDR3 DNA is TGTGCCAGCTCTTCTAAGCCCTCGCCATCTAGCGGGAGGACGAATGAGCAGTTCTTC.

The CDR3, as DNA: TGTGCCAGCAGCTTAGCGCCGAGGACCGAAGATACGCAGTATTTT. Its protein is CASSLAPRTEDTQYF. The chain combines TRBV11-1 with TRBJ2-3, with D unresolved. Germline V gene sequence: CDR1 SGHAT, CDR2 FQDESV (reference sequence). V dropped 0 bases and J dropped 5 bases, with 12 bases sitting between them. The CDR3 covers 15 residues. The variable domain in full, with the rest retrieved from reference TRBV11-1 and TRBJ2-3, is EAEVAQSPRYKITEKSQAVAFWCDPISGHATLYWYRQILGQGPELLVQFQDESVVDDSQLPKDRFSAERLKGVDSTLKIQPAELGDSAMYLCASSLAPRTEDTQYFGPGTRLTVL.

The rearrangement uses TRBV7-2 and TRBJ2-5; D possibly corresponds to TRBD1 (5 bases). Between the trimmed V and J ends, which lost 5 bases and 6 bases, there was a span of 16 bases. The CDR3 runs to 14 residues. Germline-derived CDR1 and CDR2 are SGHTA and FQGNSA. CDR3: CASSPSPGLKTQYF. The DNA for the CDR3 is TGTGCCAGCAGCCCAAGCCCAGGGCTGAAGACCCAGTACTTC.